This TCR beta chain derives from a study of cytomegalovirus exposure and HLA in healthy donors. Points from the study as a whole: Associated with cytomegalovirus, according to the listing, were 150 to 200 TCR beta chains. DRB1 had the most TCR associations and HLA-C the fewest, a later analysis found, with rates varying by HLA locus.

This clone was observed a single time. Its antigen is not known. Primers included in the PCR were 60 Vbeta and 13 Jbeta primers. Clones were sequenced by immunoSEQ multiplex PCR, and TCRdb holds only the in-frame ones, with some missing. The data show some 190,000 clones, 80% seen once. Sequenced sample: PBMCs. The clonotype comes from a woman in her twenties or thirties in good health and CMV-seronegative.

As DNA, the CDR3 is TGTGCCAGCAGCTTAGCGCCTGCTGGGGGGTTGAGCTCCTACGAGCAGTACTTC. Translating gives CASSLAPAGGLSSYEQYF. The chain is built from TRBV7-6 and TRBJ2-7; D might be TRBD2 (6 bases). Germline values: CDR1 SGHVS, CDR2 FNYEAQ. Trimming removed 0 bases at V and 0 bases at J, with 18 bases between. CDR3 length: 18 residues.